Each of the 8 T cell receptor beta chains below was sequenced from the same sample in a study of CD8+CD57+ T cells in acquired aplastic anemia. TCR beta VDJ combinations and CDR3 sequences were profiled from genomic DNA. In TCRdb, the reads were re-called with MiXCR into one record per CDR3 protein. The sample consists of approximately 150,000 distinct CDR3 sequences, 47% of them appearing once. Patients chosen for sequencing had shown CD8+CD57+ cell expansion by flow cytometry. The sequencing input was sorted CD4+, CD8+, or CD8+CD57+ T cells (not recorded which) from PBMCs. These receptor sequences come from a human donor with aplastic anemia.

V and J are TRBV7-9 and TRBJ2-3, with D uncertain. The CDR3 totals 10 residues. Germline values: CDR1 SEHNR, CDR2 FQNEAQ (reference sequence). Trimming took 8 bases from V and 2 from J, leaving 2 bases between them. The CDR3 region is CASATDTQYF. The CDR3 DNA is TGTGCCAGCGCCACAGATACGCAGTATTTT.

This clonotype has a count of ten or more. This chain uses TRBV4-2 with TRBJ2-7; D is uncertain. The CDR3 extends over 14 amino acids. The V end lost 5 bases, the J end lost 3 bases, and 14 bases lay between the germline ends. The V gene's germline CDR1 is LGHNA and CDR2 YNFKEQ. The DNA for the CDR3 is TGTGCCAGCAGCGAATTAGGCTCCGTCTACGAGCAGTACTTC. This translates into CASSELGSVYEQYF.

This clonotype came up many times. The V and J genes are TRBV5-1 and TRBJ2-7; no firm D call. The germline V gene has CDR1 SGHRS and CDR2 YFSETQ. V dropped 1 base and J dropped 5 bases, with 13 bases sitting between them. This CDR3 is built from 14 residues. DNA for the CDR3: TGCGCCAGCAGCTTGAACAGTCGTAGGGACGAGCAGTACTTC. Translation gives CASSLNSRRDEQYF.

This clonotype was picked up many times. The V call is TRBV19, the J call TRBJ1-3; D uncertain. Trimming removed 6 bases from V and 0 bases from J, with 12 bases in between. The germline V gene encodes CDR1 LNHDA and CDR2 SQIVND (reference sequence). The CDR3 is made up of 15 amino acids. DNA for the CDR3: TGTGCCAGTAGCTCGGACGGCTACTCTGGAAACACCATATATTTT. Translated: CASSSDGYSGNTIYF. The entire variable domain, with the rest obtained from reference TRBV19 and TRBJ1-3, is as follows: DGGITQSPKYLFRKEGQNVTLSCEQNLNHDAMYWYRQDPGQGLRLIYYSQIVNDFQKGDIAEGYSVSREKKESFPLTVTSAQKNPTAFYLCASSSDGYSGNTIYFGEGSWLTVV.

The chain employs TRBV20-1 and TRBJ2-7, with D maybe TRBD2 (5 bases). Germline V gene data show CDR1 as DFQATT and CDR2 as SNEGSKA (reference sequence). CDR3 length: 12 residues. With 6 bases removed from V and 2 bases from J, the gap between germline ends came to 11 bases. CDR3 sequence (DNA): TGCAGTGCCCTACTAGGAACCTACGAGCAGTACTTC. This translates into CSALLGTYEQYF.

The rearrangement uses TRBV25-1 and TRBJ2-5; a possible D gene is TRBD2 (6 bases). Germline CDR1 MGHDK, CDR2 SYGVNS. V dropped 2 bases and J dropped 11 bases, with 21 bases sitting between them. The CDR3 length is 15 residues. Here the CDR3 reads CASSEGRENTDTQYF. CDR3 sequence (DNA): TGTGCCAGCAGTGAAGGCCGGGAGAATACAGATACGCAGTACTTC.

At least ten counts were recorded for this clonotype. V gene TRBV14 combines with J gene TRBJ2-3, with TRBD2 identical over 8 bases. V dropped 4 bases and J dropped 0; count of bases not matched to a gene: 18. The CDR3 is made up of 20 amino acids. Germline values: CDR1 SGHDN, CDR2 FVKESK. Here the CDR3 reads CASSPLLLAGGDPSTDTQYF. The CDR3 nucleotides read TGTGCCAGCAGCCCACTTCTATTGGCGGGGGGCGACCCTAGCACAGATACGCAGTATTTT.

The table lists this clonotype with many counts. The chain employs TRBV3-1 and TRBJ1-6, with D perhaps matching TRBD1 (6 bases). Between the trimmed V and J ends, which lost 2 bases and 7 bases, there was a span of 15 bases. Germline V lookup: CDR1 LGHDT, CDR2 YNNKEL (reference sequence). The length of the CDR3 is 16 residues. CDR3 in DNA: TGTGCCAGCAGCCAAATACAGGGACGGGGAAATTCACCCCTCCACTTT. It translates to CASSQIQGRGNSPLHF.